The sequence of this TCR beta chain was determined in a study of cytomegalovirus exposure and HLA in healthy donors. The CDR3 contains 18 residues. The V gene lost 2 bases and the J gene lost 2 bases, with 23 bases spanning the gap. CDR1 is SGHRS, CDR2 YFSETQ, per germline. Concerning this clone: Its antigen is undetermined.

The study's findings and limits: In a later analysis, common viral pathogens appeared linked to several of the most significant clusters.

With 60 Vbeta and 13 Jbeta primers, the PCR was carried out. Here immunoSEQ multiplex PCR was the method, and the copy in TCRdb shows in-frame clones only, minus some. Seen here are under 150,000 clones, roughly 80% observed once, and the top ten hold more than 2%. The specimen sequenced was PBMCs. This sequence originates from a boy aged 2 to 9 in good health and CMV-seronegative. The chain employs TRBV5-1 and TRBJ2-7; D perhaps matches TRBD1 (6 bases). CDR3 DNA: TGCGCCAGCAGCTTAGGACGGACAGAAATTACTGGGACCTACGAGCAGTACTTC. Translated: CASSLGRTEITGTYEQYF.